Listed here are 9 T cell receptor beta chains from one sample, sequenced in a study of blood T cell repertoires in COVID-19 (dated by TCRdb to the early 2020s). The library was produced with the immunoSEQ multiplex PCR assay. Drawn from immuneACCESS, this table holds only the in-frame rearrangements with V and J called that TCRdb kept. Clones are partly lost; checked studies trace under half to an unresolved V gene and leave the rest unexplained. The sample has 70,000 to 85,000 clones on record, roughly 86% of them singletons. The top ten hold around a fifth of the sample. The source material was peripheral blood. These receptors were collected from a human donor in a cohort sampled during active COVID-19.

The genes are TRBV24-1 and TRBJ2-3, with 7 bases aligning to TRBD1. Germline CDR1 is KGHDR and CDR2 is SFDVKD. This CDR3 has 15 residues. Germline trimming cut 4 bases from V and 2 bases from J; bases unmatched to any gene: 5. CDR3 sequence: CATSDPTGFTDTQYF. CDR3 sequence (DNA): TGTGCCACCAGTGACCCGACAGGGTTCACAGATACGCAGTATTTT.

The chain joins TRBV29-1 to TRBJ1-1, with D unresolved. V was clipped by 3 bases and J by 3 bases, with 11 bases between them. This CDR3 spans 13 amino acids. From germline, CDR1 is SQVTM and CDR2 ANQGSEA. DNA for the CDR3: TGCAGCGTTGAGGCACCCAGTCACACTGAAGCTTTCTTT. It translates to CSVEAPSHTEAFF.

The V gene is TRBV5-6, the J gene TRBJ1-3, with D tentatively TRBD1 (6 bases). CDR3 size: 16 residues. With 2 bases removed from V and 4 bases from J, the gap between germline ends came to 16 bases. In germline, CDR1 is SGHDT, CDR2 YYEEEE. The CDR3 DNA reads TGTGCCAGCAGCTTATCGCCGACAGGCTCAGGAAACACCATATATTTT. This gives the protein CASSLSPTGSGNTIYF. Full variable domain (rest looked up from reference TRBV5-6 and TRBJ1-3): DAGVTQSPTHLIKTRGQQVTLRCSPKSGHDTVSWYQQALGQGPQFIFQYYEEEERQRGNFPDRFSGHQFPNYSSELNVNALLLGDSALYLCASSLSPTGSGNTIYFGEGSWLTVV.

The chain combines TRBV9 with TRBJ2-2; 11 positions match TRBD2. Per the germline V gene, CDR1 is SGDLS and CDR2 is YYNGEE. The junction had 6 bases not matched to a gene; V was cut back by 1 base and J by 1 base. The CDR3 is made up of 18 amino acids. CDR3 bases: TGTGCCAGCAGCGTATTTAGCGGGGGGGCCTTGAACACCGGGGAGCTGTTTTTT. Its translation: CASSVFSGGALNTGELFF.

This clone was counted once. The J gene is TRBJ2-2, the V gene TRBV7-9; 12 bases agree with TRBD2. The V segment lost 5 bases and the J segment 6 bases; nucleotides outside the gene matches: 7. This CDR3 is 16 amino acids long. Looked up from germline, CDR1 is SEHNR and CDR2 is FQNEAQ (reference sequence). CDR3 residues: CASSPRLAGVPGELFF. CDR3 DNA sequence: TGTGCCAGCAGCCCTCGACTAGCGGGGGTCCCCGGGGAGCTGTTTTTT.

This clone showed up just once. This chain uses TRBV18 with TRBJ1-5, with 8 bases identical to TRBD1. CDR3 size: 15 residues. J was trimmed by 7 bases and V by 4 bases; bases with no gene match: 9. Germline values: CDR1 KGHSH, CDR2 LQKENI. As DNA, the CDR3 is TGTGCCAGCTCACTGAATACGGACAGGGTCCAGCCCCAGCATTTT. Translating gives CASSLNTDRVQPQHF.

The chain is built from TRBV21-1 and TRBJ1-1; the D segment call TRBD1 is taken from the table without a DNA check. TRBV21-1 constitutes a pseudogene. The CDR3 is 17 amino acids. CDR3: CASSKDQGDGMNTEAFF. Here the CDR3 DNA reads TGTGCCAGCAGCAAGGACCAAGGGGATGGGATGAACACTGAAGCTTTCTTT.

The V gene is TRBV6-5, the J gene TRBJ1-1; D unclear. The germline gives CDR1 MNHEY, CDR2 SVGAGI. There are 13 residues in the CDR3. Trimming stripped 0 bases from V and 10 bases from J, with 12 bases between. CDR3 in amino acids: CASSYSVAALAFF. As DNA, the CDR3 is TGTGCCAGCAGTTACTCCGTAGCGGCTTTAGCTTTCTTT.

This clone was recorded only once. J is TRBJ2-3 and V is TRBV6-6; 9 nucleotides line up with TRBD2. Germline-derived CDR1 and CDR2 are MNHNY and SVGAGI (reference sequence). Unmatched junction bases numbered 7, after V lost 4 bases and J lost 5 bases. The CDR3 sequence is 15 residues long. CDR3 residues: CASSLAGAGVDTQYF. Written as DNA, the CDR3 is TGTGCCAGCAGTTTAGCGGGGGCGGGAGTAGATACGCAGTATTTT.